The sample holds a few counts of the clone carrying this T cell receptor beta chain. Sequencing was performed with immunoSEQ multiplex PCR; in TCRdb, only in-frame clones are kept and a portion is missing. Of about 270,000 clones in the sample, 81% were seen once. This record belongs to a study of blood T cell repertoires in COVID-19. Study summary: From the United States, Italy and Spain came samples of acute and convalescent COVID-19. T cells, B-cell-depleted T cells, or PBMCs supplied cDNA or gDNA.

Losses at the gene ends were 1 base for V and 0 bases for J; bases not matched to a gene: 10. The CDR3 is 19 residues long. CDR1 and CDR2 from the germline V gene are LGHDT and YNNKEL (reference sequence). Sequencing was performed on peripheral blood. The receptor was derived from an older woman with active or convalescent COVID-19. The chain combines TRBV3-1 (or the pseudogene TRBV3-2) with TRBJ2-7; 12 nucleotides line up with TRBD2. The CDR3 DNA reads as TGTGCCAGCAGCCAAGCCCAACTAGCGGGGGGTCCTCTCTCCTACGAGCAGTACTTC. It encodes CASSQAQLAGGPLSYEQYF.